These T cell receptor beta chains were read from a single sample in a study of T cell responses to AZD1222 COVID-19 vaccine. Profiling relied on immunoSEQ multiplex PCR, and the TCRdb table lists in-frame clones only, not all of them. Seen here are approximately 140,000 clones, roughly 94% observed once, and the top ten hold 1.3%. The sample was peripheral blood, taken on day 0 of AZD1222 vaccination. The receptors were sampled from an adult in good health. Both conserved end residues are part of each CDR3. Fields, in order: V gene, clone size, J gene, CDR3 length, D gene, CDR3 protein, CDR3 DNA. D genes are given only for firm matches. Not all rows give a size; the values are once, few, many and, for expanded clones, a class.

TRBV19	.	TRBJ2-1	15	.	CASSLGVEGYNEQFF	TGTGCCAGTAGCCTCGGCGTTGAGGGATACAATGAGCAGTTCTTC
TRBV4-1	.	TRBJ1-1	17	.	CASSQERWGVGNTEAFF	TGCGCCAGCAGCCAAGAGAGGTGGGGGGTCGGGAACACTGAAGCTTTCTTT
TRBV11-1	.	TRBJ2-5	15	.	CASSRFYRKQETQYF	TGTGCCAGCAGCCGGTTTTACAGGAAACAAGAGACCCAGTACTTC
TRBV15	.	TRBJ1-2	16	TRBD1	CATSRGGTVVNYGYTF	TGTGCCACCAGCAGAGGGGGGACAGTGGTTAACTATGGCTACACCTTC
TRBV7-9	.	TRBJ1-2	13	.	CASSRPPRYGYTF	TGTGCCAGCAGCCGCCCTCCTAGGTATGGCTACACCTTC
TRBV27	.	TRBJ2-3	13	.	CASSLMASDTQYF	TGTGCCAGCAGTTTAATGGCTTCAGATACGCAGTATTTT
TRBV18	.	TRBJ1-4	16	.	CASSPPVWGEAEKLFF	TGTGCCAGCTCACCACCGGTATGGGGGGAGGCGGAAAAACTGTTTTTT
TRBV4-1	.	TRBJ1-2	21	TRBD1	CASSQGTKLANRDRGPYGYTF	TGCGCCAGCAGCCAAGGAACCAAGTTGGCAAACCGGGACAGGGGGCCCTATGGCTACACCTTC
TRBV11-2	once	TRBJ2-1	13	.	CASSTGPQGWQFF	TGTGCCAGCAGCACGGGACCCCAGGGATGGCAGTTCTTC
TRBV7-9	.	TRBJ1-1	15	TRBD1	CASTLMGQAGTEAFF	TGTGCCAGCACCTTAATGGGACAGGCGGGGACTGAAGCTTTCTTT
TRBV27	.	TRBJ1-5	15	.	CASSLSSRVDQPQHF	TGTGCCAGCAGTTTATCCTCCAGGGTGGATCAGCCCCAGCATTTT
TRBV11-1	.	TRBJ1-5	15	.	CASSLEGGSNQPQHF	TGTGCCAGCAGCTTAGAGGGTGGAAGCAATCAGCCCCAGCATTTT
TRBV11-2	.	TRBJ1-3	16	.	CASSLVSAGSGNTIYF	TGTGCCAGCAGCTTAGTCTCGGCAGGCTCTGGAAACACCATATATTTT
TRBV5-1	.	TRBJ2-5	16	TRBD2	CASTPLSSGSAETQYF	TGCGCCAGCACACCACTTTCTAGCGGGAGTGCGGAGACCCAGTACTTC